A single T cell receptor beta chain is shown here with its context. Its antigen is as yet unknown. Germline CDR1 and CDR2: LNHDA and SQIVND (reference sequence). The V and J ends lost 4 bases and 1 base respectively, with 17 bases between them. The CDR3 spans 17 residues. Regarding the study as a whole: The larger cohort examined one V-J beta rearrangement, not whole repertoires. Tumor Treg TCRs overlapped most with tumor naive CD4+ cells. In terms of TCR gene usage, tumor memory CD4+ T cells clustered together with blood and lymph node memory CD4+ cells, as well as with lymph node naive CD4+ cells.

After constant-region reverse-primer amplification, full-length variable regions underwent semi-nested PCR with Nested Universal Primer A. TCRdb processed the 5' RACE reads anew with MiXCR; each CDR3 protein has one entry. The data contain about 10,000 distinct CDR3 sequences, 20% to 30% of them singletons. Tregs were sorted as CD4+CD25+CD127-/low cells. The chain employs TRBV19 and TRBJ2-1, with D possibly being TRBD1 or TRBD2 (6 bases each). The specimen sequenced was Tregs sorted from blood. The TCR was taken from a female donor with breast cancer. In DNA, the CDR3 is TGTGCCAGTAGTACGCCCGGGGGCCCTTTTTCCTACAATGAGCAGTTCTTC. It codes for CASSTPGGPFSYNEQFF.